This record covers a single T cell receptor beta chain. These data are taken from a study of CD8 T cells in Susac syndrome. A quantity of about 0.45 to 1 ug RNA underwent reverse transcription using random hexamers. Amplification of the TCR beta CDR3 was carried out by immunoSEQ multiplex PCR, which spanned a total of 54 Vbeta and 13 Jbeta segments. One entry per CDR3 protein results from TCRdb running MiXCR on the immunoSEQ multiplex PCR reads. The sample has about 180,000 distinct CDR3 sequences; 85% to 95% are singletons. V lost 0 bases and J lost 1, with 12 bases in between. Germline V gene lookup returns CDR1 DFQATT and CDR2 SNEGSKA (reference sequence). This CDR3 contains 15 residues.

What was sequenced was CD4+ T cells from PBMCs. The genes are TRBV20-1 and TRBJ2-5; weak D call: TRBD1 (5 bases). The receptor was isolated from a human donor with Susac syndrome. CDR3 amino acids: CSARDPQGPQETQYF. The CDR3 nucleotides are TGCAGTGCTAGAGATCCCCAGGGTCCCCAAGAGACCCAGTACTTC.